One TCR beta chain is described in this entry. Per germline, CDR1 LGHNA and CDR2 YSLEER. This CDR3 contains 13 residues. V lost 0 bases, J lost 9 bases, and 11 bases lay in between. This sample is drawn from a study of blood T cell repertoires in COVID-19. Study at large: Samples taken during acute and convalescent COVID-19 were collected in the United States, Italy and Spain.

The assay was immunoSEQ multiplex PCR, and TCRdb's table has in-frame clones only and misses some. This sample has 200,000 to 300,000 clones, with about 82% found just once. The source of this sequence is an elderly man with acute or convalescent COVID-19. Sequences were obtained from peripheral blood. The chain has TRBV4-3 and TRBJ1-1; TRBD1 might be the D (6 bases). The CDR3, as DNA: TGCGCCAGCAGCCAAGAGGGGGGGACAAAAGCTTTCTTT. Protein product: CASSQEGGTKAFF.